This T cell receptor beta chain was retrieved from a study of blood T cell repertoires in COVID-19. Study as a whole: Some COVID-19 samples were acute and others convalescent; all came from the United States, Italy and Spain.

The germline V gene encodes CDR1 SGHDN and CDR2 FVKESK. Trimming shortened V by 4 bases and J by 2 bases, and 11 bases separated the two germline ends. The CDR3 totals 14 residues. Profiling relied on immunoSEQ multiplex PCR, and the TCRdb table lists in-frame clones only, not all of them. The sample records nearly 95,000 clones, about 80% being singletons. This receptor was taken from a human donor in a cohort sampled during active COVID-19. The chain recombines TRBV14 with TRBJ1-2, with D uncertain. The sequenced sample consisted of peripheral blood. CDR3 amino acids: CASSPTPGNYGYTF. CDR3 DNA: TGTGCCAGCAGCCCAACTCCGGGAAACTATGGCTACACCTTC.